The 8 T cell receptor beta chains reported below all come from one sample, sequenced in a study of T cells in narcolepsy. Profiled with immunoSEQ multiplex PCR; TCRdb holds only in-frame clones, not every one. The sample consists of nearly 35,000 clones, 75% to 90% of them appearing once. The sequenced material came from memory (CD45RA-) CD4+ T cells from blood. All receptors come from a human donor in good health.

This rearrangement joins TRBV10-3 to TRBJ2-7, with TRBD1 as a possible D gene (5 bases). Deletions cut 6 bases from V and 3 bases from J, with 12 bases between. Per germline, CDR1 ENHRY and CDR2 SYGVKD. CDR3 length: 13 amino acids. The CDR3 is CAISNRLIYEQYF. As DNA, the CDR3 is TGTGCCATCAGCAACAGGCTGATCTACGAGCAGTACTTC.

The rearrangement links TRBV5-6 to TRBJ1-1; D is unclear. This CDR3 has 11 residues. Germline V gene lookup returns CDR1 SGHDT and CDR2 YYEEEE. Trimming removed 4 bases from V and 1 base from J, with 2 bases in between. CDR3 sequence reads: CASSPNTEAFF. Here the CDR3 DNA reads TGTGCCAGCAGCCCGAACACTGAAGCTTTCTTT.

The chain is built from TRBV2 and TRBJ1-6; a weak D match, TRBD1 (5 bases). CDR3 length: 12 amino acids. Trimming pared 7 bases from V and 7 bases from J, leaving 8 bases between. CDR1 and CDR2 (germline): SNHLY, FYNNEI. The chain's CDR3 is CASMQGNSPLHF. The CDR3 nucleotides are TGTGCCAGCATGCAGGGAAATTCACCCCTCCACTTT.

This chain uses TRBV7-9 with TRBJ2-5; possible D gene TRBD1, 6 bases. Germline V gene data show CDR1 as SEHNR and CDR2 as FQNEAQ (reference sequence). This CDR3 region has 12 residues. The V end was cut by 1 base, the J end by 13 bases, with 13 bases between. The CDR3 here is CASSLGSGHLYF. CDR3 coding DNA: TGTGCCAGCAGCTTAGGTTCGGGACATCTGTACTTC.

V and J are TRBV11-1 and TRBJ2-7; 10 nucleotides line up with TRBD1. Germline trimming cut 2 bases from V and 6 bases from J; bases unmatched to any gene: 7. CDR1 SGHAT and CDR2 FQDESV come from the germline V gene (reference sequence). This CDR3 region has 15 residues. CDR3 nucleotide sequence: TGTGCCAGCAGCTTAAAGGGACAGGGGTGGAGCGAGCAGTACTTC. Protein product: CASSLKGQGWSEQYF.

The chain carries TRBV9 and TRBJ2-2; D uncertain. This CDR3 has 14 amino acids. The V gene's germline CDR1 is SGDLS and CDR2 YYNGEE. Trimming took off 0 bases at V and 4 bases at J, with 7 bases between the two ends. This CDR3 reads CASSVALFTGELFF. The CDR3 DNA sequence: TGTGCCAGCAGCGTAGCCCTATTCACCGGGGAGCTGTTTTTT.

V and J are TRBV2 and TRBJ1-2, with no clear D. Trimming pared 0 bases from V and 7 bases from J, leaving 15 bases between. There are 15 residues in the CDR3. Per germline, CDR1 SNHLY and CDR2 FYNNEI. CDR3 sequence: CASSEAIGPGGGYTF. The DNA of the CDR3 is TGTGCCAGCAGTGAAGCGATCGGGCCGGGTGGTGGCTACACCTTC.

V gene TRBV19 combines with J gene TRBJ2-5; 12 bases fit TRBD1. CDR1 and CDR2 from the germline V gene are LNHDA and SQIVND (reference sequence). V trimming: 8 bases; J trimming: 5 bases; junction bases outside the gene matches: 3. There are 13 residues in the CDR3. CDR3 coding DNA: TGTGCCAGTGGGACAGGGGGCGGGGAGACCCAGTACTTC. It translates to CASGTGGGETQYF.